A selection of T cell receptor beta chains follows, all from one sample in a study of shared clonotypes between healthy human individuals. The data were produced by immunoSEQ multiplex PCR, yet TCRdb's version contains in-frame clones alone and is incomplete. The sample includes 90,000 to 100,000 clones, less than 60% of them seen just once. The sequencing input was PBMCs. The receptors were sampled from a woman aged 40-49 years in good health. Some clones in this sample may be carry-over from other donors' samples. The CDR3 runs from the conserved cysteine through the conserved F or W. A D gene is named only where the DNA matches it firmly. The size entry is marked missing in some rows and otherwise reads once, few, many or a size class.

NA,14,TRBV6-6,NA,TRBJ2-3,CASSNGDGTDTQYF,TGTGCCAGCAGCAACGGAGACGGCACAGATACGCAGTATTTT
NA,15,TRBV30,once,TRBJ1-6,CAWSGRVAYNSPLHF,TGTGCCTGGAGTGGTAGAGTTGCCTATAATTCACCCCTCCACTTT
NA,13,TRBV30,NA,TRBJ1-4,CAWTPLQGEKLFF,TGTGCCTGGACCCCTCTACAGGGTGAAAAACTGTTTTTT
TRBD1,13,TRBV28,many,TRBJ1-2,CATHGQGTYGYTF,TGTGCCACCCATGGACAGGGGACCTATGGCTACACCTTC
TRBD2,15,TRBV6-5,NA,TRBJ2-2,CASSLLAGGTGELFF,TGTGCCAGCAGCCTACTAGCGGGAGGCACCGGGGAGCTGTTTTTT
NA,13,TRBV30,many,TRBJ2-5,CAWSVSLTETQYF,TGTGCCTGGAGTGTAAGCCTCACCGAGACCCAGTACTTC
NA,15,TRBV28,few,TRBJ1-5,CASSWGRVDGQPQHF,TGTGCCAGCAGTTGGGGGCGCGTGGATGGTCAGCCCCAGCATTTT
NA,15,TRBV7-2,NA,TRBJ2-5,CASSLLRGRGETQYF,TGTGCCAGCAGCTTATTAAGGGGGAGGGGAGAGACCCAGTACTTC
TRBD2,15,TRBV25-1,once,TRBJ2-1,CASSESLAGGNEQFF,TGTGCCAGCAGTGAATCACTAGCGGGAGGGAATGAGCAGTTCTTC
NA,13,TRBV5-1,NA,TRBJ1-2,CASRTPGEEGYTF,TGCGCCAGCAGAACCCCAGGGGAGGAGGGCTACACCTTC
NA,12,TRBV6-6,NA,TRBJ1-2,CASSDPPHGYTF,TGTGCCAGCAGTGACCCTCCACATGGCTACACCTTC
NA,13,TRBV6-6,NA,TRBJ1-2,CATSTGQNYGYTF,TGTGCCACCTCGACAGGACAAAACTATGGCTACACCTTC
TRBD1,14,TRBV11-2,NA,TRBJ1-2,CASSFDRGDYGYTF,TGTGCCAGCAGCTTCGACAGGGGAGACTATGGCTACACCTTC
NA,16,TRBV4-2,NA,TRBJ1-2,CASSQEGARGRAGYTF,TGTGCCAGCAGCCAAGAGGGGGCCAGGGGAAGGGCGGGCTACACCTTC
NA,16,TRBV6-1,many,TRBJ2-5,CASSEAQTGTKETQYF,TGTGCCAGCAGTGAAGCGCAGACGGGAACGAAAGAGACCCAGTACTTC
NA,12,TRBV28,NA,TRBJ1-5,CASSTGPSDQHF,TGTGCCAGCAGTACCGGCCCCTCTGACCAGCATTTT
NA,12,TRBV4-3,many,TRBJ2-7,CASSQDRTQQYF,TGCGCCAGCAGCCAAGATCGGACGCAGCAGTACTTC
TRBD2,14,TRBV4-3,NA,TRBJ2-7,CASSPSGSSYEQYF,TGCGCCAGCAGCCCCAGCGGGAGCTCCTACGAGCAGTACTTC
TRBD1,17,TRBV28,many,TRBJ2-6,CASSPSRDSSGANVLTF,TGTGCCAGCAGCCCCTCCCGGGACAGCTCTGGGGCCAACGTCCTGACTTTC
TRBD2,16,TRBV10-3,NA,TRBJ2-7,CAISEVTSGNSYEQYF,TGTGCCATCAGTGAGGTGACTAGCGGCAACTCCTACGAGCAGTACTTC
TRBD2,16,TRBV27,many,TRBJ2-1,CASSSFLAGAYNEQFF,TGTGCCAGCAGTTCATTTCTAGCGGGGGCCTACAATGAGCAGTTCTTC
NA,13,TRBV7-3,NA,TRBJ1-1,CASSLGTGTEAFF,TGTGCCAGCAGCTTAGGGACGGGCACTGAAGCTTTCTTT
NA,14,TRBV7-2,NA,TRBJ2-1,CASSFRDGPNEQFF,TGTGCCAGCAGCTTCCGGGACGGGCCCAATGAGCAGTTCTTC
TRBD1,14,TRBV10-3,NA,TRBJ2-7,CAISGGQGTSEQYF,TGTGCCATCAGTGGGGGACAGGGGACTAGCGAGCAGTACTTC
TRBD2,16,TRBV7-2,many,TRBJ2-1,CASSLEGTSGRYEQFF,TGTGCCAGCAGCTTAGAGGGGACTAGCGGGAGATACGAGCAGTTCTTC
TRBD1,16,TRBV4-3,few,TRBJ1-2,CASSQDFRGANYGYTF,TGCGCCAGCAGCCAAGATTTCAGGGGGGCTAACTATGGCTACACCTTC
TRBD2,15,TRBV9,NA,TRBJ2-7,CASSPTSGPTYEQYF,TGTGCCAGCAGCCCAACTAGCGGCCCTACCTACGAGCAGTACTTC
TRBD1,17,TRBV7-8,many,TRBJ2-7,CASSSGSTQGRTYEQYF,TGTGCCAGCAGCTCGGGAAGCACACAGGGGAGAACCTACGAGCAGTACTTC
TRBD2,15,TRBV5-4,NA,TRBJ2-2,CASSFIAGGPGELFF,TGTGCCAGCAGCTTCATAGCGGGAGGGCCCGGGGAGCTGTTTTTT
TRBD1,15,TRBV15,NA,TRBJ1-2,CATSPGTGGWYGYTF,TGTGCCACCAGCCCAGGGACAGGGGGGTGGTATGGCTACACCTTC
TRBD2,15,TRBV7-2,NA,TRBJ2-7,CASSLWSSGSYEQYF,TGTGCCAGCAGCTTATGGTCTAGCGGCTCCTACGAGCAGTACTTC
NA,16,TRBV4-3,few,TRBJ1-4,CASSQDPRGSSEKLFF,TGCGCCAGCAGCCAAGATCCCAGGGGTTCTTCCGAAAAACTGTTTTTT
NA,15,TRBV4-3,NA,TRBJ2-7,CASSQESGEYYEQYF,TGCGCCAGCAGCCAAGAGAGCGGCGAGTACTACGAGCAGTACTTC
NA,15,TRBV7-8,NA,TRBJ2-7,CASSPGVGGLLEQYF,TGTGCCAGCAGCCCGGGAGTCGGGGGATTGCTCGAGCAGTACTTC
NA,14,TRBV30,few,TRBJ2-6,CARQVHSGANVLTF,TGTGCCCGACAGGTCCACTCTGGGGCCAACGTCCTGACTTTC
NA,13,TRBV28,many,TRBJ1-2,CATFQTGFDGYTF,TGTGCCACCTTTCAAACAGGGTTCGATGGCTACACCTTC
TRBD1,15,TRBV6-6,NA,TRBJ1-3,CASSPRGASGNTIYF,TGTGCCAGCAGTCCCAGGGGGGCCTCTGGAAACACCATATATTTT
NA,16,TRBV5-1,NA,TRBJ1-3,CASSLAGVDSGNTIYF,TGCGCCAGCAGCTTGGCCGGGGTGGACTCTGGAAACACCATATATTTT
TRBD2,13,TRBV29-1,NA,TRBJ2-1,CSVTSGRFDEQFF,TGCAGCGTGACTAGCGGGAGGTTCGATGAGCAGTTCTTC
NA,15,TRBV15,NA,TRBJ1-6,CATSRDVGYGSPLHF,TGTGCCACCAGCAGAGATGTCGGGTATGGTTCACCCCTCCACTTT
TRBD1,16,TRBV5-4,few,TRBJ1-4,CASSLGGTGDHEKLFF,TGTGCCAGCAGCTTGGGGGGGACAGGGGACCATGAAAAACTGTTTTTT
NA,13,TRBV5-6,few,TRBJ2-7,CASSLSDNYEQYF,TGTGCCAGCAGCTTGAGCGACAACTACGAGCAGTACTTC
TRBD2,14,TRBV9,once,TRBJ2-7,CASGKAGSSYEQYF,TGTGCCAGCGGGAAAGCGGGAAGCTCCTACGAGCAGTACTTC
NA,19,TRBV4-1,many,TRBJ1-3,CASSQLFTLRDLSGNTIYF,TGCGCCAGCAGCCAATTATTCACTCTTCGGGACCTCTCTGGAAACACCATATATTTT
TRBD1,13,TRBV18,few,TRBJ2-4,CASSPQGANIQYF,TGTGCCAGCTCGCCCCAGGGGGCGAACATTCAGTACTTC
NA,16,TRBV5-1,many,TRBJ2-7,CASSLRASAGGNEQYF,TGCGCCAGCAGCTTGAGGGCTAGCGCCGGAGGAAACGAGCAGTACTTC
NA,15,TRBV4-2,NA,TRBJ1-5,CASSQDSGSHQPQHF,TGTGCCAGCAGCCAAGATTCAGGGAGCCATCAGCCCCAGCATTTT
TRBD2,15,TRBV5-1,few,TRBJ2-1,CASSLAGGSSDEQFF,TGCGCCAGCAGCTTGGCTGGCGGGAGTAGCGATGAGCAGTTCTTC
TRBD2,15,TRBV19,NA,TRBJ2-1,CASSMTSGSIYEQFF,TGTGCCAGTAGTATGACTAGCGGGAGTATTTATGAGCAGTTCTTC
NA,13,TRBV4-3,NA,TRBJ2-1,CASSQITVGEQFF,TGCGCCAGCAGCCAAATCACAGTCGGTGAGCAGTTCTTC
NA,15,TRBV5-5,NA,TRBJ1-2,CASSLESGLDYGYTF,TGTGCCAGCAGCTTGGAATCAGGGCTGGACTATGGCTACACCTTC
NA,12,TRBV6-5,NA,TRBJ1-3,CASTGSGITIYF,TGTGCCAGCACCGGCTCTGGAATCACCATATATTTT
TRBD2,15,TRBV6-5,few,TRBJ2-7,CASSYERETSYEQYF,TGTGCCAGCAGTTACGAGCGGGAGACCTCCTACGAGCAGTACTTC
TRBD1,15,TRBV30,NA,TRBJ2-2,CAWSDWTGGRGELFF,TGTGCCTGGAGTGATTGGACAGGGGGACGCGGGGAGCTGTTTTTT
NA,12,TRBV2,NA,TRBJ2-6,CASRAGANVLTF,TGTGCCAGCAGGGCGGGGGCCAACGTCCTGACTTTC
TRBD1,12,TRBV14,few,TRBJ1-2,CASSQPGQGYTF,TGTGCCAGCAGCCAGCCGGGACAGGGCTACACCTTC
NA,15,TRBV15,NA,TRBJ1-2,CATSGDAQKSYGYTF,TGTGCCACCAGCGGAGATGCACAGAAGTCCTATGGCTACACCTTC
TRBD2,17,TRBV29-1,few,TRBJ2-3,CSVERGLLAGGADTQYF,TGCAGCGTTGAACGAGGCCTCCTAGCGGGAGGCGCAGATACGCAGTATTTT
NA,12,TRBV10-2,many,TRBJ2-3,CASSLNTDTQYF,TGCGCCAGCAGCCTAAACACAGATACGCAGTATTTT
NA,14,TRBV9,NA,TRBJ2-1,CASSVSPGNNEQFF,TGTGCCAGCAGCGTATCACCCGGGAACAATGAGCAGTTCTTC